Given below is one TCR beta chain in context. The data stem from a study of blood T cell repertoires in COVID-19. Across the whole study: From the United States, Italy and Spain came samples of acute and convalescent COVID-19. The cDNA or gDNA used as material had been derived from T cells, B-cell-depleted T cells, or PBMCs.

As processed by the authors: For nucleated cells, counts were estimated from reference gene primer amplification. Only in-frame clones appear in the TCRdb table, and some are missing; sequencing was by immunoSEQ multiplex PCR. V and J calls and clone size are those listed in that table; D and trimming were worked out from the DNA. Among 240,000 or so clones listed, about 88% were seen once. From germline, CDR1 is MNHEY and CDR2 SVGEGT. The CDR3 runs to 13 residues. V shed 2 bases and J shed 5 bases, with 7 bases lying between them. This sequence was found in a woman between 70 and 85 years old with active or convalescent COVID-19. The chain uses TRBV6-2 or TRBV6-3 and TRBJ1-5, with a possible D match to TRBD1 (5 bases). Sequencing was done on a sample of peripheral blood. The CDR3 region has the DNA TGTGCCAGCAGTTACGACAGTTATCAGCCCCAGCATTTT. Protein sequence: CASSYDSYQPQHF.